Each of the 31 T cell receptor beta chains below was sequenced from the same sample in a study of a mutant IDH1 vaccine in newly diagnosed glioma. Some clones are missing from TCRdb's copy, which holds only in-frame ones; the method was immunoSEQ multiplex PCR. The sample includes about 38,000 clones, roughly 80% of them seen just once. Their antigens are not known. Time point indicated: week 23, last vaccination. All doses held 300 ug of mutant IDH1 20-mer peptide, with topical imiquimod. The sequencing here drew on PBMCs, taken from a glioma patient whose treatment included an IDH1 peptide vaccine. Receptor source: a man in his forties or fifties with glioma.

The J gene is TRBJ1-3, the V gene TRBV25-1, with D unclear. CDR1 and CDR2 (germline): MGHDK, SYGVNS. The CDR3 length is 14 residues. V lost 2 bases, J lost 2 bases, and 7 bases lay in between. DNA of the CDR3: TGTGCCAGCAGTGAAGGTAACGCTGGAAACACCATATATTTT. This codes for CASSEGNAGNTIYF.

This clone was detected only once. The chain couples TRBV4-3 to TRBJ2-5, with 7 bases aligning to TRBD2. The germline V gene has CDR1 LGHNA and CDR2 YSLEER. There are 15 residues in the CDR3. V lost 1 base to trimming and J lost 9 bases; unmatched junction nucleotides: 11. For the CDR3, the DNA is TGCGCCAGCAGCCAAGGTGGGAGGGCCGTAGGGGCCCAGTACTTC. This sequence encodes CASSQGGRAVGAQYF.

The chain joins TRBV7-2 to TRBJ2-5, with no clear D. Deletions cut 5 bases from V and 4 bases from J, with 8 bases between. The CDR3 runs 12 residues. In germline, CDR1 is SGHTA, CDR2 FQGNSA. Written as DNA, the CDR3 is TGTGCCAGCAGCAATGGTGGAGAGACCCAGTACTTC. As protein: CASSNGGETQYF.

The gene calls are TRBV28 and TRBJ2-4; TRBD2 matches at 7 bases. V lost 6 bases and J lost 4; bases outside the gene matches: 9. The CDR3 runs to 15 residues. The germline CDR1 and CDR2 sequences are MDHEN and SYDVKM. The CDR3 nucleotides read TGTGCCAGCAGCTTCCGGGACTACCCTAAAAACATTCAGTACTTC. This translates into CASSFRDYPKNIQYF.

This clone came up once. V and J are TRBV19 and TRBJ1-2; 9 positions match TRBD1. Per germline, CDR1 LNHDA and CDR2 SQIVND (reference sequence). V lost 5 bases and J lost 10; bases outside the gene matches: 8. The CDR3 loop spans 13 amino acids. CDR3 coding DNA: TGTGCCAGTAGTTCCCTCCGGACAGGGGACTACACCTTC. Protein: CASSSLRTGDYTF.

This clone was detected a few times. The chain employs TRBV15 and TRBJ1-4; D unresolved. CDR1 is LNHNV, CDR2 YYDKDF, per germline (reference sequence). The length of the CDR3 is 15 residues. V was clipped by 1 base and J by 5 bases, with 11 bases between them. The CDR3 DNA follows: TGTGCCACCAGCAGAGTATCCGGCCCCAATGAAAAACTGTTTTTT. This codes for CATSRVSGPNEKLFF.

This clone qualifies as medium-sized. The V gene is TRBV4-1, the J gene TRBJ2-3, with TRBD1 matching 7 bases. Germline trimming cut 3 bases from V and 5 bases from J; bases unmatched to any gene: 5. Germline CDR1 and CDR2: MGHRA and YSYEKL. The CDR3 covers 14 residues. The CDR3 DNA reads TGCGCCAGCAGCCATACAGGGGCGGGAGATACGCAGTATTTT. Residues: CASSHTGAGDTQYF.

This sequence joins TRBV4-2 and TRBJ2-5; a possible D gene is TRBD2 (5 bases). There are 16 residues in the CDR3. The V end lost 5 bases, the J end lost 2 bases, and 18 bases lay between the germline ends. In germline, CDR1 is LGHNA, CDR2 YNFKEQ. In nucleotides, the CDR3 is TGTGCCAGCAGCTCGACGGGGTCACCCATTCAAGAGACCCAGTACTTC. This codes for CASSSTGSPIQETQYF.

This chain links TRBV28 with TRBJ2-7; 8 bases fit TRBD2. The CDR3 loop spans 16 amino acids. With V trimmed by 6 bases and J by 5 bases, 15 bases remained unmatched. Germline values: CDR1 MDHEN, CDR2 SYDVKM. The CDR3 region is CASRTGGLAEGHEQYF. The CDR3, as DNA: TGTGCCAGCAGGACGGGGGGGCTAGCGGAGGGCCACGAGCAGTACTTC.

The CDR3 DNA follows: TGTGCCAGCAGCCGAGGGACTAGCGGATACAATGAGCAGTTCTTC. It codes for CASSRGTSGYNEQFF. The V and J genes are TRBV4-2 and TRBJ2-1, with 11 bases matching TRBD2. J was trimmed by 4 bases and V by 4 bases; bases with no gene match: 3. This CDR3 is 15 amino acids long. Germline-derived CDR1 and CDR2 are LGHNA and YNFKEQ.

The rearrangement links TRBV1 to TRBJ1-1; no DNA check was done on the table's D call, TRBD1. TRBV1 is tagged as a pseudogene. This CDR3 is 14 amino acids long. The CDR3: CTSSFRTGNTEAFF. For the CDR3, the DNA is TGCACCAGCAGCTTTCGGACAGGGAACACTGAAGCTTTCTTT.

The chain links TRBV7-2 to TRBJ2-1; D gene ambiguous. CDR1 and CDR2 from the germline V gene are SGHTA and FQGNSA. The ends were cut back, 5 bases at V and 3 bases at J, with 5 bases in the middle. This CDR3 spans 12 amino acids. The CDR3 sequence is CASSLDYNEQFF. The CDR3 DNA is TGTGCCAGCAGCCTCGACTACAATGAGCAGTTCTTC.

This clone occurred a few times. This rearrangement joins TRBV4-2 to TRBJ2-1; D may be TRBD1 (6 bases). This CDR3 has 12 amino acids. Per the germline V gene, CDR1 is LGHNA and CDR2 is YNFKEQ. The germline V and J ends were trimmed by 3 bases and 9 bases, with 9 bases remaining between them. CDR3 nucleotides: TGTGCCAGCAGCCATCAGACAGGTGAGCAGTTCTTC. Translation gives CASSHQTGEQFF.

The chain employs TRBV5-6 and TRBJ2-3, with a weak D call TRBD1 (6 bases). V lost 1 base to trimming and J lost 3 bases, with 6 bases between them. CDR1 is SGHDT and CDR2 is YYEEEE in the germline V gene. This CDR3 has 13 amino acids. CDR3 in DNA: TGTGCCAGCAGCTTGACAGGGACAGATACGCAGTATTTT. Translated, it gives CASSLTGTDTQYF.

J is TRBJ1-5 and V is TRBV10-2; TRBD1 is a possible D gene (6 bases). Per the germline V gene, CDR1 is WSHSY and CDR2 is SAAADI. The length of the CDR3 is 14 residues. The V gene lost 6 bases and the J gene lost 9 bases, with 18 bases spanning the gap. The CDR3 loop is CASRPGQLGRPQHF. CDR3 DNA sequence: TGCGCCAGCAGACCCGGACAGCTGGGAAGGCCCCAGCATTTT.

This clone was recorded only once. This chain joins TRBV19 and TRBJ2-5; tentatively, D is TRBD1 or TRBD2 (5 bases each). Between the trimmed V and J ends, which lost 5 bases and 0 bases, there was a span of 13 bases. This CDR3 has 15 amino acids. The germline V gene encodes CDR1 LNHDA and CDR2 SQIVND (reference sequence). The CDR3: CASSSGRIYQETQYF. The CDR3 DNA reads TGTGCCAGTAGTTCGGGACGGATATACCAAGAGACCCAGTACTTC.

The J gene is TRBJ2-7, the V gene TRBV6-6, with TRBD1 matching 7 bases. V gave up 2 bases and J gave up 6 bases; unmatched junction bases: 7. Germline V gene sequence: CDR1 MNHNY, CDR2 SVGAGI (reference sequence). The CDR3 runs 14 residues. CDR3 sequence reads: CASSYVRGISEQYF. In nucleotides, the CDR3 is TGTGCCAGCAGTTACGTCAGGGGGATTTCCGAGCAGTACTTC.

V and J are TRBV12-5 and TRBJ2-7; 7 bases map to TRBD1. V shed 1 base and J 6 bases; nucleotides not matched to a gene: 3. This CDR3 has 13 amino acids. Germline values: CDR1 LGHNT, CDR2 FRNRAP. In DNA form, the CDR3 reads TGTGCTAGTGGTTTGGACAGGGGTCGCGAGCAGTACTTC. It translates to CASGLDRGREQYF.

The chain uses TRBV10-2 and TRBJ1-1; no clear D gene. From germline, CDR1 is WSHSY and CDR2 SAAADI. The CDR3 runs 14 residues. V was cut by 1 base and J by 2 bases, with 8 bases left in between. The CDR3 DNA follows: TGCGCCAGCAGTGAGTGGTACGGCAACACTGAAGCTTTCTTT. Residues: CASSEWYGNTEAFF.

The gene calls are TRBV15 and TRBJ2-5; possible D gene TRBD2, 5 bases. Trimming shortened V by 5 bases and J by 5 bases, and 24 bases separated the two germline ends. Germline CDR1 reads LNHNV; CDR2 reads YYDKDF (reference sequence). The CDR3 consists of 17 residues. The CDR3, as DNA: TGTGCCACCAGCCCCCCCGGGTTGGCTCCCGGCGGGGAGACCCAGTACTTC. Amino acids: CATSPPGLAPGGETQYF.

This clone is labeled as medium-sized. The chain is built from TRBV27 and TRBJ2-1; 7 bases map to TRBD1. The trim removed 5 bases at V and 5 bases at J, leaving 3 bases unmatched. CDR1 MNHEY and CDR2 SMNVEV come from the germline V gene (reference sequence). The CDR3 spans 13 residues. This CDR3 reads CASSIGTDNEQFF. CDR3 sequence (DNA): TGTGCCAGCAGTATTGGGACAGACAATGAGCAGTTCTTC.

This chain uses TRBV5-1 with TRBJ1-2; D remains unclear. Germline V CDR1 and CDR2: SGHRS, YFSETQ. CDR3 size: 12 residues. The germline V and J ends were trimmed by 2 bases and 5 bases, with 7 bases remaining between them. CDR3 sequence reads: CASSFRRYGYTF. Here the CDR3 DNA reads TGCGCCAGCAGCTTTCGGAGGTATGGCTACACCTTC.

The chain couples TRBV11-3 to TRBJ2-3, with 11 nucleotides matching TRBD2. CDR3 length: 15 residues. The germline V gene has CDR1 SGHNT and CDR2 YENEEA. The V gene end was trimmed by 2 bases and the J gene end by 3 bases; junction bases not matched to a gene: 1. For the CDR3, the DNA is TGTGCCAGCAGCTTATCTAGCGGGAGGACAGATACGCAGTATTTT. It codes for CASSLSSGRTDTQYF.

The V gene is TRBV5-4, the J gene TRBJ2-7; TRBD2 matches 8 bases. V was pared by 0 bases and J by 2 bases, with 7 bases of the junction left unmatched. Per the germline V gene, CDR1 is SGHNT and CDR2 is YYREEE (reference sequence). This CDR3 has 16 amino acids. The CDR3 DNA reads TGTGCCAGCAGCTTGGGCGTCCCAGCGGGGGCCTACGAGCAGTACTTC. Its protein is CASSLGVPAGAYEQYF.

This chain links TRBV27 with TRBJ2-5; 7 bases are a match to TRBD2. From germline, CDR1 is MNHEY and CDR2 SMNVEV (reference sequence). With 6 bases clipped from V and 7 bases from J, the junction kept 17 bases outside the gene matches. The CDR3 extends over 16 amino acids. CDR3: CASRHPTGTTAGTQYF. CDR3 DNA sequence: TGTGCCAGCAGGCACCCAACCGGGACTACAGCTGGGACCCAGTACTTC.

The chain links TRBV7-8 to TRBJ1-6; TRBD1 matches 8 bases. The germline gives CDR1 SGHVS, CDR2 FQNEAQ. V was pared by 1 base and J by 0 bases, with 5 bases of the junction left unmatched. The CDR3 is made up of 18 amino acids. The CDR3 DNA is TGTGCCAGCAGCTTAGTGGGACAGGAGAGCTCCTATAATTCACCCCTCCACTTT. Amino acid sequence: CASSLVGQESSYNSPLHF.

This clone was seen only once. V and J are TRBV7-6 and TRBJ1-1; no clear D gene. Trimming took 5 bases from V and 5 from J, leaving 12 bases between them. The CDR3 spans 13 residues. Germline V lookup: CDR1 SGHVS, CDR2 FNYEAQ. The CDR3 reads CASSMDGRTEAFF. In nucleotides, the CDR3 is TGTGCCAGCAGCATGGACGGGAGGACTGAAGCTTTCTTT.

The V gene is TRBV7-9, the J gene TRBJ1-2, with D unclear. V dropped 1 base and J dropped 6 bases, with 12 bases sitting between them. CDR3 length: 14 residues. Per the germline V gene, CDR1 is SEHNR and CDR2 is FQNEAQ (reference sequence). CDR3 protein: CASSLGLGNNGYTF. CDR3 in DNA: TGTGCCAGCAGCTTAGGTCTGGGAAATAATGGCTACACCTTC.

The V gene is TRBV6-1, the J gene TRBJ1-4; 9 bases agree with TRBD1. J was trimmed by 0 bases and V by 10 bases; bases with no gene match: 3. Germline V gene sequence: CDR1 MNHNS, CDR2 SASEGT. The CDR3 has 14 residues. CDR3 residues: CAIGQGPTNEKLFF. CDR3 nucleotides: TGTGCCATTGGACAGGGGCCAACTAATGAAAAACTGTTTTTT.

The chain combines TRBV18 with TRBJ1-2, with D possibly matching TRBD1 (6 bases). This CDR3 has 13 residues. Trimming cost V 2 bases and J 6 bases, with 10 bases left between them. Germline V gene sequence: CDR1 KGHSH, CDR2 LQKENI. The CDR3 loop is CASSPGAGDGYTF. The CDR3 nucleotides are TGTGCCAGCTCACCAGGAGCAGGGGATGGCTACACCTTC.

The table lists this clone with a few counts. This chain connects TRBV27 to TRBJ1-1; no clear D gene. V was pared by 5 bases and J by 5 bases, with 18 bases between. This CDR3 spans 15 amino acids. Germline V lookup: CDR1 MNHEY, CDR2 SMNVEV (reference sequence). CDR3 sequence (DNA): TGTGCCAGCAGTCCGCTGCTTCGGGCGAGGACTGAAGCTTTCTTT. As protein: CASSPLLRARTEAFF.